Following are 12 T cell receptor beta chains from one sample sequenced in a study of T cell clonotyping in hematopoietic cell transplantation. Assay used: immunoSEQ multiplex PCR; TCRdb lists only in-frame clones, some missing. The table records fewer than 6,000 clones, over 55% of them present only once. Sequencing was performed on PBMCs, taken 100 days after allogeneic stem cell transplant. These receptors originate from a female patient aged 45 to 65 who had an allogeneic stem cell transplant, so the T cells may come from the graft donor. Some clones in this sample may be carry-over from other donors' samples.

CDR3 residues: CASSLRSSSYEQYF. CDR3 in DNA: TGTGCCAGCAGTTTAAGGTCCAGCTCCTACGAGCAGTACTTC. The chain has TRBV7-6 and TRBJ2-7, with D unresolved. The length of the CDR3 is 14 residues. Germline CDR1 reads SGHVS; CDR2 reads FNYEAQ. V shed 6 bases and J shed 0 bases, with 12 bases lying between them.

DNA for the CDR3: TGTGCCAGCAGCTTGGTAAACAGGGTCCAAGAGACCCAGTACTTC. It yields the protein CASSLVNRVQETQYF. The chain joins TRBV5-6 to TRBJ2-5, with D perhaps matching TRBD1 (6 bases). CDR1 and CDR2 from the germline V gene are SGHDT and YYEEEE. The CDR3 runs 15 residues. V was cut by 0 bases and J by 1 base, with 10 bases left in between.

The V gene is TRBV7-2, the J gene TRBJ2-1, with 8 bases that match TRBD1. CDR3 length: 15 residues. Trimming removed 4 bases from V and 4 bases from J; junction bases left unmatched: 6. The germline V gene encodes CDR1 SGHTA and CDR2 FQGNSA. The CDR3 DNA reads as TGTGCCAGCAGCTCACAGGGGGACTTATACAATGAGCAGTTCTTC. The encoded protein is CASSSQGDLYNEQFF.

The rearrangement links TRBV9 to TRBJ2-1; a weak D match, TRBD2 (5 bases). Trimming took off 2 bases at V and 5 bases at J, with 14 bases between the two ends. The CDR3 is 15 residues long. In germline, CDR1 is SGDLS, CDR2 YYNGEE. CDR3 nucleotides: TGTGCCAGCAGCGTTACCTTTACGGGAAACAATGAGCAGTTCTTC. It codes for CASSVTFTGNNEQFF.

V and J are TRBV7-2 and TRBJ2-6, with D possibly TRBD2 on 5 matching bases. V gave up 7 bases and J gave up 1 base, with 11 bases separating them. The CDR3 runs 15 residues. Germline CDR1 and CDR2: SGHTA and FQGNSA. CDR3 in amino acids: CASTQRGSGANVLTF. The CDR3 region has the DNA TGTGCCAGCACTCAACGAGGGTCTGGGGCCAACGTCCTGACTTTC.

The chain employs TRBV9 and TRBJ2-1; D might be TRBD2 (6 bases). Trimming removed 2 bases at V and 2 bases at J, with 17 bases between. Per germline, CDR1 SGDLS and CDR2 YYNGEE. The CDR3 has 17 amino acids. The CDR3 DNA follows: TGTGCCAGCAGCGTTGAAACTAGCCCAAGGGCCTACAATGAGCAGTTCTTC. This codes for CASSVETSPRAYNEQFF.

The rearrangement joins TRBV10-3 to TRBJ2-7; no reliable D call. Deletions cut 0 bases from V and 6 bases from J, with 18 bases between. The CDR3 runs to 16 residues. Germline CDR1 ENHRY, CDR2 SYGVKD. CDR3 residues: CAISESSFTENSEQYF. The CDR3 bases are TGTGCCATCAGTGAGTCTTCGTTTACAGAAAACTCCGAGCAGTACTTC.

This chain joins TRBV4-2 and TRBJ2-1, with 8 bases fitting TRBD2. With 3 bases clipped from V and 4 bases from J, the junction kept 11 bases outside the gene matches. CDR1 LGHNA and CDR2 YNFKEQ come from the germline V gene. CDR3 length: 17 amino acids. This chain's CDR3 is CASSQPGTRSAYNEQFF. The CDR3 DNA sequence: TGTGCCAGCAGCCAGCCTGGGACTAGATCGGCGTACAATGAGCAGTTCTTC.

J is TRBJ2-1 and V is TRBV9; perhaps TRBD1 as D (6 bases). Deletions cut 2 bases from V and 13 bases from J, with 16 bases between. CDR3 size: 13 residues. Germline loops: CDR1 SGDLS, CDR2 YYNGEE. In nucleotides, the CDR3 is TGTGCCAGCAGCGTCCGACAGGAGCCTCCACAGTTCTTC. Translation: CASSVRQEPPQFF.

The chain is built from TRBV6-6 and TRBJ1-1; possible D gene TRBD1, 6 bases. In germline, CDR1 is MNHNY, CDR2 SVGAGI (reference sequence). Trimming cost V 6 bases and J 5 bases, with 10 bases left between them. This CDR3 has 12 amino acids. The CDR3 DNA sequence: TGTGCCAGCAGGTTGGGGGCAACTGAAGCTTTCTTT. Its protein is CASRLGATEAFF.

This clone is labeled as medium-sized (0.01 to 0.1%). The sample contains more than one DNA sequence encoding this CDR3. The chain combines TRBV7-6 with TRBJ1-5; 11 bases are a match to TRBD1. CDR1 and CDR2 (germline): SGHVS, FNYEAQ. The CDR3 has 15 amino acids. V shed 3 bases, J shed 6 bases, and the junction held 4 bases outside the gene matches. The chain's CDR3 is CASSFGQGAGQPQHF. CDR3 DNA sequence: TGTGCCAGCAGCTTCGGACAGGGGGCAGGTCAGCCCCAGCATTTT.

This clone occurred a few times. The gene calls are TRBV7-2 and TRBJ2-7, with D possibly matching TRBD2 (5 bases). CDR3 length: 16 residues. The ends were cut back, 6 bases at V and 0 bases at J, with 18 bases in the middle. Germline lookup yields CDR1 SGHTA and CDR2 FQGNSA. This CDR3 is CASRDLDGALSYEQYF. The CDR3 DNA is TGTGCCAGCAGGGACTTGGACGGAGCCCTCTCCTACGAGCAGTACTTC.